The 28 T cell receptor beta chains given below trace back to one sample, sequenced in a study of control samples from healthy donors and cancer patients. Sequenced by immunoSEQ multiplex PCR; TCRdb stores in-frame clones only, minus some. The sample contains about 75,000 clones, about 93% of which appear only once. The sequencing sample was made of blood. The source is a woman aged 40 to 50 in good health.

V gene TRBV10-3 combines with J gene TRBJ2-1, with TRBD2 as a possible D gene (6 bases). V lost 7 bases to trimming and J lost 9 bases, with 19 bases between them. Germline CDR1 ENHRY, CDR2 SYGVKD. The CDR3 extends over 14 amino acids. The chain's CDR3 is CAITGGDFLGEQFF. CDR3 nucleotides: TGTGCCATCACTGGCGGGGATTTCTTGGGTGAGCAGTTCTTC.

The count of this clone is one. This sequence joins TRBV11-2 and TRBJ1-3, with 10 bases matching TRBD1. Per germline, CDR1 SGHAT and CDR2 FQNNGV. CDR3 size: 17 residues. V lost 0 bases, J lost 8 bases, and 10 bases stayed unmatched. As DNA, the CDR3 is TGTGCCAGCAGCTTAGAGGTGTTTGGACAGGGGGAGTACACCATATATTTT. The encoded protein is CASSLEVFGQGEYTIYF.

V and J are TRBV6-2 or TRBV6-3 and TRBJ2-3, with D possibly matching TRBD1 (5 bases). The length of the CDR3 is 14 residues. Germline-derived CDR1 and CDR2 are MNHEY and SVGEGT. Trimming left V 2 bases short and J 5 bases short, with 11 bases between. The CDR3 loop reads CASSYEQVRDTQYF. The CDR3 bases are TGTGCCAGCAGTTACGAACAGGTTCGAGATACGCAGTATTTT.

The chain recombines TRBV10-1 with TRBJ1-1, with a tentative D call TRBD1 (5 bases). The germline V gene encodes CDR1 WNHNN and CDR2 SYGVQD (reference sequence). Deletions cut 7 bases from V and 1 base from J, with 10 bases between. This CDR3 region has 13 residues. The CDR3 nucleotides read TGCGCCAGCACAAGGGACCCGAACACTGAAGCTTTCTTT. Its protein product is CASTRDPNTEAFF.

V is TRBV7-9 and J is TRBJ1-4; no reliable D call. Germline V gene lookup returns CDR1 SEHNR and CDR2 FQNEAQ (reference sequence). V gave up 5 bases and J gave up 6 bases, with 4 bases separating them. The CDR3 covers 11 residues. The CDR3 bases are TGTGCCAGCAGCGATGATGAAAAACTGTTTTTT. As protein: CASSDDEKLFF.

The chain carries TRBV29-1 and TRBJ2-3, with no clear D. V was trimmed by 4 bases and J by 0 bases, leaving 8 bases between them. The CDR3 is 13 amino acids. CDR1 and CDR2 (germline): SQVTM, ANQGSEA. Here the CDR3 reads CSVASLSTDTQYF. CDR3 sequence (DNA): TGCAGCGTTGCCAGCCTTAGCACAGATACGCAGTATTTT.

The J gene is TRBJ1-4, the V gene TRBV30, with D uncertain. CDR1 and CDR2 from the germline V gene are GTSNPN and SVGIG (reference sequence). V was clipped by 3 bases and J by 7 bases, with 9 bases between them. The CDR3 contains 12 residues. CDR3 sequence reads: CAWRGLGEKLFF. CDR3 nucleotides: TGTGCCTGGAGGGGTTTAGGTGAAAAACTGTTTTTT.

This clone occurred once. The CDR3 loop reads CASSQDRGRYQPQHF. CDR3 bases: TGTGCCAGCAGCCAGGACAGGGGGCGGTATCAGCCCCAGCATTTT. J is TRBJ1-5 and V is TRBV9, with 11 bases that match TRBD1. The CDR3 is made up of 15 amino acids. The germline CDR1 and CDR2 sequences are SGDLS and YYNGEE. V lost 4 bases to trimming and J lost 5 bases; unmatched junction nucleotides: 5. The whole variable domain, filled in from reference TRBV9 and TRBJ1-5, reads DSGVTQTPKHLITATGQRVTLRCSPRSGDLSVYWYQQSLDQGLQFLIQYYNGEERAKGNILERFSAQQFPDLHSELNLSSLELGDSALYFCASSQDRGRYQPQHFGDGTRLSIL.

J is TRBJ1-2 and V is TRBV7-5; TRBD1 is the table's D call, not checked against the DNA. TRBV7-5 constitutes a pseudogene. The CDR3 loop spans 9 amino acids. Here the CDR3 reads CVRSQKNTF. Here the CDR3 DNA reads TGTGTCAGAAGCCAAAAAAACACCTTC.

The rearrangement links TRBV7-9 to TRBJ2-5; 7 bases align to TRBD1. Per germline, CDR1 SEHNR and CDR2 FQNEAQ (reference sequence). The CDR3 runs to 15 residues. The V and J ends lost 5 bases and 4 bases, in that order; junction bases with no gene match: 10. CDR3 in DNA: TGTGCCAGCAGCGCCGTACAGGGGAAGAGAGAGACCCAGTACTTC. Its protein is CASSAVQGKRETQYF. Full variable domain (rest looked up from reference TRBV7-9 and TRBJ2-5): DTGVSQNPRHKITKRGQNVTFRCDPISEHNRLYWYRQTLGQGPEFLTYFQNEAQLEKSRLLSDRFSAERPKGSFSTLEIQRTEQGDSAMYLCASSAVQGKRETQYFGPGTRLLVL.

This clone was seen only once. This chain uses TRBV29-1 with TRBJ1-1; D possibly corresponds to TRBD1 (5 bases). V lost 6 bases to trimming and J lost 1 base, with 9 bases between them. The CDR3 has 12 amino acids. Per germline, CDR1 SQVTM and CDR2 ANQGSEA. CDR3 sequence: CSVRDSNTEAFF. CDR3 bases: TGCAGCGTCCGGGACTCGAACACTGAAGCTTTCTTT.

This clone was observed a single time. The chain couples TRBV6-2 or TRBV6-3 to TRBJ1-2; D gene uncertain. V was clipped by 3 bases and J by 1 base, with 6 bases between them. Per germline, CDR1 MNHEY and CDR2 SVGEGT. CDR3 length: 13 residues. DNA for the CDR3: TGTGCCAGCAGTTATAGGGATAACTATGGCTACACCTTC. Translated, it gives CASSYRDNYGYTF.

CDR3 DNA sequence: TGTGCCAGCAGTTTACGCGTCTATGGCTACACCTTC. It codes for CASSLRVYGYTF. The V call is TRBV12-3 or TRBV12-4, the J call TRBJ1-2; no clear D gene. The CDR3 runs to 12 residues. With 2 bases removed from V and 4 bases from J, the gap between germline ends came to 5 bases.

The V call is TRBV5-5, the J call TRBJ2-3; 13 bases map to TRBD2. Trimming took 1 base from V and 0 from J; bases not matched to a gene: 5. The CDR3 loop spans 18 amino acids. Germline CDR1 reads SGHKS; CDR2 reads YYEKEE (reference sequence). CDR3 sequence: CASSLRTSGGPSTDTQYF. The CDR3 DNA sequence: TGTGCCAGCAGCTTGCGGACTAGCGGGGGTCCTAGCACAGATACGCAGTATTTT.

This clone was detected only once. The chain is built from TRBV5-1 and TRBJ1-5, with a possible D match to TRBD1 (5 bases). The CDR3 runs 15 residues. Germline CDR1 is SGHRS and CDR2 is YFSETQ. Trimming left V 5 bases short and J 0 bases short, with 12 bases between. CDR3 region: CASRAGTLSNQPQHF. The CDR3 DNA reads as TGCGCCAGCAGGGCGGGGACTCTTAGCAATCAGCCCCAGCATTTT.

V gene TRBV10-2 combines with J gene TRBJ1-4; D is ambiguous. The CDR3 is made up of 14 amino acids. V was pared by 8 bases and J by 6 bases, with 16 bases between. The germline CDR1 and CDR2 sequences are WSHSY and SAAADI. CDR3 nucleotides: TGCGCCAGCCGGAGCCCGGGGTCCGATGAAAAACTGTTTTTT. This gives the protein CASRSPGSDEKLFF.

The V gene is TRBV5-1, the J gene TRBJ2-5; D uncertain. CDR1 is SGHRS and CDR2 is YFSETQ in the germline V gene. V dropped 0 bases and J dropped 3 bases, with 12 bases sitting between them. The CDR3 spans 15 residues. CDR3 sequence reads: CASSLASRQKETQYF. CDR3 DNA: TGCGCCAGCAGCTTGGCCAGTAGGCAGAAAGAGACCCAGTACTTC. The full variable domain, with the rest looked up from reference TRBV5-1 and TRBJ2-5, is KAGVTQTPRYLIKTRGQQVTLSCSPISGHRSVSWYQQTPGQGLQFLFEYFSETQRNKGNFPGRFSGRQFSNSRSEMNVSTLELGDSALYLCASSLASRQKETQYFGPGTRLLVL.

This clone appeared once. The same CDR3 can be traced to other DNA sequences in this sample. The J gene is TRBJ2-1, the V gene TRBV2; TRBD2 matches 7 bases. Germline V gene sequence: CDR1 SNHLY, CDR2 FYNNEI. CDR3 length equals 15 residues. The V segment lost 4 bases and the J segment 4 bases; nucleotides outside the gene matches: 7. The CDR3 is CASSVGSGGYNEQFF. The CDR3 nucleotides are TGTGCCAGCAGTGTCGGCTCGGGAGGTTACAATGAGCAGTTCTTC.

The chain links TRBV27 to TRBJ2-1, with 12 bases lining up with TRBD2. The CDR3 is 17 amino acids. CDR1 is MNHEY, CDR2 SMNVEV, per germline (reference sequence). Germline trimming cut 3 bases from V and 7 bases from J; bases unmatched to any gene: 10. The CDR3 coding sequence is TGTGCCAGCAGTTTTTCTAGCGGGAGGGCCGGTTCGAATGAGCAGTTCTTC. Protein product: CASSFSSGRAGSNEQFF.

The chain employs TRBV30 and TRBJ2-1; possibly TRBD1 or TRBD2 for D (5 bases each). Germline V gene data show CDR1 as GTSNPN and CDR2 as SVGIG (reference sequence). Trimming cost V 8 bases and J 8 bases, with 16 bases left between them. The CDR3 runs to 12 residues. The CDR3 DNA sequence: TGTGCCCGGGGACCGCCTGTGGATGAGCAGTTCTTC. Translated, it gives CARGPPVDEQFF. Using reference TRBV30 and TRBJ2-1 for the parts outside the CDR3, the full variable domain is SQTIHQWPATLVQPVGSPLSLECTVEGTSNPNLYWYRQAAGRGLQLLFYSVGIGQISSEVPQNLSASRPQDRQFILSSKKLLLSDSGFYLCARGPPVDEQFFGPGTRLTVL.

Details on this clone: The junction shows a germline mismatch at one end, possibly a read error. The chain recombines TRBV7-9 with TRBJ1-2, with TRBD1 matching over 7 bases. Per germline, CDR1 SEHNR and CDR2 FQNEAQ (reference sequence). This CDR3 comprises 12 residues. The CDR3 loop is CVSSRDSYGYTF. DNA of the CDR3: TGTGTCAGCAGCCGGGACAGCTATGGCTACACCTTC.

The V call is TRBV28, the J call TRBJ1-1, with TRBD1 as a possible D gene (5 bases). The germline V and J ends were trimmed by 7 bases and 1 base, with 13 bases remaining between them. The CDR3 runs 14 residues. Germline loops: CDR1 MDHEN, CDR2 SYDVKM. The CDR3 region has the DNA TGTGCCAGCATTATGGGGCAGGCGAACACTGAAGCTTTCTTT. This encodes CASIMGQANTEAFF. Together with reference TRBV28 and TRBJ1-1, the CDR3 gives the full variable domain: DVKVTQSSRYLVKRTGEKVFLECVQDMDHENMFWYRQDPGLGLRLIYFSYDVKMKEKGDIPEGYSVSREKKERFSLILESASTNQTSMYLCASIMGQANTEAFFGQGTRLTVV.

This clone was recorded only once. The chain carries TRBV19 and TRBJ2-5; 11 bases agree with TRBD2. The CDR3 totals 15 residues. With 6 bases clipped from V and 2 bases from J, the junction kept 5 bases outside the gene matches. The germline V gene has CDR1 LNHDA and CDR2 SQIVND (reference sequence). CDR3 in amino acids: CASRRGLAGQETQYF. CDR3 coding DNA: TGTGCCAGTAGGCGTGGACTAGCGGGTCAAGAGACCCAGTACTTC.

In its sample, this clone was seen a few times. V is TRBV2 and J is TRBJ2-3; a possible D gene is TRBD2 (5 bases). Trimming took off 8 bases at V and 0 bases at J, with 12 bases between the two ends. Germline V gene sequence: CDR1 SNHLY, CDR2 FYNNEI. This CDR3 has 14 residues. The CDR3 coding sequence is TGTGCCAGCGCGGACTCTACTAGCACAGATACGCAGTATTTT. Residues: CASADSTSTDTQYF.

The CDR3 is CATSDWGYGYTF. DNA for the CDR3: TGTGCCACCAGTGATTGGGGATATGGCTACACCTTC. The chain uses TRBV24-1 and TRBJ1-2; D gene ambiguous. The CDR3 consists of 12 residues. Germline V gene lookup returns CDR1 KGHDR and CDR2 SFDVKD. V lost 2 bases and J 5 bases, leaving 5 bases between the germline ends.

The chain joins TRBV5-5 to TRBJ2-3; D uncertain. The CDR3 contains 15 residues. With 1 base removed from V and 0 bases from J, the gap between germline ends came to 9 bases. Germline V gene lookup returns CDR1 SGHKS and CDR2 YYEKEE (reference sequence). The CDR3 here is CASSLTPISTDTQYF. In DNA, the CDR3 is TGTGCCAGCAGCTTGACCCCTATCAGCACAGATACGCAGTATTTT.

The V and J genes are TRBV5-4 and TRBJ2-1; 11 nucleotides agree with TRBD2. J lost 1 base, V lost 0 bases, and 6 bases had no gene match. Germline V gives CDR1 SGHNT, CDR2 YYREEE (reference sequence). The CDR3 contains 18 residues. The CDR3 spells CASSLGGSGRASYNEQFF. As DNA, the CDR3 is TGTGCCAGCAGCTTGGGTGGTAGCGGGAGGGCGTCCTACAATGAGCAGTTCTTC.

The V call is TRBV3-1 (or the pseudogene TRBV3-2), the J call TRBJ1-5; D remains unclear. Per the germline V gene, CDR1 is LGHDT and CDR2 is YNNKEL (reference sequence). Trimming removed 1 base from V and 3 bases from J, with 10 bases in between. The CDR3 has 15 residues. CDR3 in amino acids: CASSQGGGNNQPQHF. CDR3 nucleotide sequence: TGTGCCAGCAGCCAAGGGGGTGGGAACAATCAGCCCCAGCATTTT.